This entry lists 2 T cell receptor beta chains sequenced from one sample in a study of blood T cell repertoires in COVID-19. TCRdb keeps only in-frame clones here, not all; method: immunoSEQ multiplex PCR. The table lists 21,000 or so clones, approximately 83% of them singletons. Sequencing input: peripheral blood. The receptors derive from a human donor in a cohort sampled during active COVID-19.

This rearrangement joins TRBV18 to TRBJ2-7, with 7 bases lining up with TRBD2. The CDR3 totals 12 residues. Germline-derived CDR1 and CDR2 are KGHSH and LQKENI. J lost 10 bases, V lost 6 bases, and 9 bases had no gene match. The CDR3 region is CASSPREGNQYF. DNA for the CDR3: TGTGCCAGCTCCCCAAGGGAGGGAAATCAGTACTTC. The full variable domain, rest sourced from reference TRBV18 and TRBJ2-7, is NAGVMQNPRHLVRRRGQEARLRCSPMKGHSHVYWYRQLPEEGLKFMVYLQKENIIDESGMPKERFSAEFPKEGPSILRIQQVVRGDSAAYFCASSPREGNQYFGPGTRLTVT.

The CDR3 loop reads CASEWGTGGYTF. The CDR3 DNA reads TGTGCCAGCGAGTGGGGGACAGGGGGCTACACCTTC. The genes are TRBV28 and TRBJ1-2, with 9 bases aligning to TRBD1. Germline-derived CDR1 and CDR2 are MDHEN and SYDVKM. V shed 8 bases and J 8 bases; nucleotides not matched to a gene: 6. The CDR3 runs 12 residues.